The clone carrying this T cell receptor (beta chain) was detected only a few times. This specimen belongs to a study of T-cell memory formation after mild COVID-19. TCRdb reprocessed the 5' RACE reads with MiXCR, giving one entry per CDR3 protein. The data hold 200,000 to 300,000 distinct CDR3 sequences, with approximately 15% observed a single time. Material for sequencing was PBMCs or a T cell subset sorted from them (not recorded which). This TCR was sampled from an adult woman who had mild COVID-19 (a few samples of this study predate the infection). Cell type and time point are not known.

CDR3 protein: CASSSTWNEQYF. DNA of the CDR3: TGTGCCAGCAGCTCCACGTGGAACGAGCAGTACTTC. The rearrangement links TRBV5-5 to TRBJ2-7; no reliable D call. The germline V gene has CDR1 SGHKS and CDR2 YYEKEE (reference sequence). The germline V and J ends were trimmed by 3 bases and 5 bases, with 9 bases remaining between them. This CDR3 has 12 amino acids.